This T cell receptor (beta chain) was sequenced during a study of shared clonotypes between healthy human individuals. Naive CD8 cells, CD45RO-negative and positively selected for CCR7, excluded terminally differentiated effector memory CD45RA+ cells. Deep-level settings were used for running the assay. The data were produced by immunoSEQ multiplex PCR, yet TCRdb's version contains in-frame clones alone and is incomplete. The table lists roughly 600,000 clones, 98% of them singletons. Per the germline V gene, CDR1 is SGHAT and CDR2 is FQNNGV. With 4 bases removed from V and 5 bases from J, the gap between germline ends came to 8 bases. CDR3 size: 12 residues.

Sequenced material: naive CD8+ T cells sorted from blood. This receptor was taken from a man aged 30 to 39 in good health. This sequence joins TRBV11-2 and TRBJ2-5; D gene ambiguous. This CDR3 is CASSSSPETQYF. The CDR3 nucleotides read TGTGCCAGCAGCTCCTCCCCCGAGACCCAGTACTTC. Together with reference TRBV11-2 and TRBJ2-5, the CDR3 gives the full variable domain: EAGVAQSPRYKIIEKRQSVAFWCNPISGHATLYWYQQILGQGPKLLIQFQNNGVVDDSQLPKDRFSAERLKGVDSTLKIQPAKLEDSAVYLCASSSSPETQYFGPGTRLLVL.